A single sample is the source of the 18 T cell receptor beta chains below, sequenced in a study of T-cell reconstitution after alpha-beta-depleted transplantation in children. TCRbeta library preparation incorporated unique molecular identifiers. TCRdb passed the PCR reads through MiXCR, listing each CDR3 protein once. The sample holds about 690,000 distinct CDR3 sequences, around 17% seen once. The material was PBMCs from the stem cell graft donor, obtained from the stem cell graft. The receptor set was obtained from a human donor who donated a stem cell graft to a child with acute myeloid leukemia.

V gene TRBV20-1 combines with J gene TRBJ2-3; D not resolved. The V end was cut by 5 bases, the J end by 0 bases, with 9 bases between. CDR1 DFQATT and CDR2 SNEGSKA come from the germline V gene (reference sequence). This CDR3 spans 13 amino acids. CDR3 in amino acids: CSAADFSTDTQYF. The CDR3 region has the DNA TGCAGTGCTGCGGATTTTAGCACAGATACGCAGTATTTT.

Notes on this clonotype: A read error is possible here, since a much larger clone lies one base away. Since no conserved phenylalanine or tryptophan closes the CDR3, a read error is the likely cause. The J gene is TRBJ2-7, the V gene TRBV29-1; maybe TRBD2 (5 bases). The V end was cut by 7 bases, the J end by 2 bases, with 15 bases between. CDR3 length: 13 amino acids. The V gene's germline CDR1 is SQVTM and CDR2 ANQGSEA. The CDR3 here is CSAAGLVPYEQYL. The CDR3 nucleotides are TGCAGCGCTGCCGGACTTGTACCCTACGAGCAGTACCTC.

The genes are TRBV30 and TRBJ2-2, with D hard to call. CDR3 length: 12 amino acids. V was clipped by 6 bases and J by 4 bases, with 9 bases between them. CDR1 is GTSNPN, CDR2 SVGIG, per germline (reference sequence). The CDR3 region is CACYELTGELFF. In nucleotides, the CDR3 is TGTGCCTGTTACGAACTCACCGGGGAGCTGTTTTTT. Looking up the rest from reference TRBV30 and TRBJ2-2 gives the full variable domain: SQTIHQWPATLVQPVGSPLSLECTVEGTSNPNLYWYRQAAGRGLQLLFYSVGIGQISSEVPQNLSASRPQDRQFILSSKKLLLSDSGFYLCACYELTGELFFGEGSRLTVL.

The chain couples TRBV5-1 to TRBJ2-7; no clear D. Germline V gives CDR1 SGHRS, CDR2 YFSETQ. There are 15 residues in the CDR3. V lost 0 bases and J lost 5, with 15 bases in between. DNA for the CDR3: TGCGCCAGCAGCTTGGGGGTAGGGCGCGGAAACGAGCAGTACTTC. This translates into CASSLGVGRGNEQYF.

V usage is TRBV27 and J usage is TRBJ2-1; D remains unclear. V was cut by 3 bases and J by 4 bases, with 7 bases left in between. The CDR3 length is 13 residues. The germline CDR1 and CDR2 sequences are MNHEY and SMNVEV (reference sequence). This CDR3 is CASSFKDYNEQFF. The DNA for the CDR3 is TGTGCCAGCAGTTTCAAGGATTACAATGAGCAGTTCTTC.

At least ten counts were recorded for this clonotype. The CDR3 loop is CASTDNTGELFF. CDR3 in DNA: TGTGCCAGCACCGATAACACCGGGGAGCTGTTTTTT. The chain uses TRBV25-1 and TRBJ2-2; D is undetermined. V lost 7 bases and J 2 bases, leaving 5 bases between the germline ends. The germline gives CDR1 MGHDK, CDR2 SYGVNS. The length of the CDR3 is 12 residues.

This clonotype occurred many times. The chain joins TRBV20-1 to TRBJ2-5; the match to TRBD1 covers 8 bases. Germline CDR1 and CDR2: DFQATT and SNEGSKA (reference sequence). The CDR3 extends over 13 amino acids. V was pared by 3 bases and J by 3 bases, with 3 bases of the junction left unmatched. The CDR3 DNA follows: TGCAGTGCTAGCTACAGGGGGAAAGAGACCCAGTACTTC. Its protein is CSASYRGKETQYF.

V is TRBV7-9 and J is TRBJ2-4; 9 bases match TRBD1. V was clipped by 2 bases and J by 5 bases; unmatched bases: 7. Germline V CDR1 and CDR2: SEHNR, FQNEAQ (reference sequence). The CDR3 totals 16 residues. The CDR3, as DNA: TGTGCCAGCAGCTTATCGATATGGGACAGGGAAAACATTCAGTACTTC. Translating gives CASSLSIWDRENIQYF.

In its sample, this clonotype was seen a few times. The CDR3 DNA follows: TGCAGTGCTAGAGATTCTATGTCCCAGCATTTT. The encoded protein is CSARDSMSQHF. The chain uses TRBV20-1 and TRBJ1-5; D uncertain. Germline-derived CDR1 and CDR2 are DFQATT and SNEGSKA (reference sequence). V was shortened by 0 bases and J by 11 bases, with 8 bases between the two germline ends. The CDR3 contains 11 residues.

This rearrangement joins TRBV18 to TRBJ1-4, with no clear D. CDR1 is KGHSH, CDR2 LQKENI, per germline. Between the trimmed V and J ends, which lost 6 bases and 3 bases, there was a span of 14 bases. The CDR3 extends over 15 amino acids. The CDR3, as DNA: TGTGCCAGCTCGCCCAGTCGGCAGTCTAATGAAAAACTGTTTTTT. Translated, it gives CASSPSRQSNEKLFF.

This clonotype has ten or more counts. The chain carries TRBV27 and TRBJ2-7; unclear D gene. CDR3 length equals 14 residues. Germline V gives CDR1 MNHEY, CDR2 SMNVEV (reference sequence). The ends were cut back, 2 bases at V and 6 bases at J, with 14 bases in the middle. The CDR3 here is CASSLEEPPAEQYF. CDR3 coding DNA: TGTGCCAGCAGTTTAGAAGAGCCCCCCGCCGAGCAGTACTTC.

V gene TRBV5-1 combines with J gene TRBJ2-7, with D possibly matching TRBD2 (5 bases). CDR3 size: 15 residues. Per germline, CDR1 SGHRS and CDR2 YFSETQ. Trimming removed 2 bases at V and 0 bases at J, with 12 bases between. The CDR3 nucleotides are TGCGCCAGCAGCTTCGGACTCACGAGCTCCTACGAGCAGTACTTC. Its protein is CASSFGLTSSYEQYF.

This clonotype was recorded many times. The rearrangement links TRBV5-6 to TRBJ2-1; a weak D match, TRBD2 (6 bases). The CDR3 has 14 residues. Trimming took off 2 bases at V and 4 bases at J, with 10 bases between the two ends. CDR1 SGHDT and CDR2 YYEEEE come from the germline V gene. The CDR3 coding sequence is TGTGCCAGCAGCTTCCCGACTAGTTACAATGAGCAGTTCTTC. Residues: CASSFPTSYNEQFF.

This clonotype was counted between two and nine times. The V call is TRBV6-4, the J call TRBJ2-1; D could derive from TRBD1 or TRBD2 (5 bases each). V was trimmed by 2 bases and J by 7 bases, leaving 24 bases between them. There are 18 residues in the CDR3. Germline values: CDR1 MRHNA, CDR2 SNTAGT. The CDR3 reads CASSDGEKRLSGRNEQFF. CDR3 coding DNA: TGTGCCAGCAGTGACGGCGAAAAAAGGTTATCAGGGAGAAATGAGCAGTTCTTC.

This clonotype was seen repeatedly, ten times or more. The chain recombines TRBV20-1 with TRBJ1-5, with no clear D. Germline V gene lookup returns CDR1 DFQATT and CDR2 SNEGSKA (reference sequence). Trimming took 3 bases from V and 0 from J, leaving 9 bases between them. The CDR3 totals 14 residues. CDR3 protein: CSASRAYSNQPQHF. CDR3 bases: TGCAGTGCTAGCAGAGCGTATAGCAATCAGCCCCAGCATTTT.

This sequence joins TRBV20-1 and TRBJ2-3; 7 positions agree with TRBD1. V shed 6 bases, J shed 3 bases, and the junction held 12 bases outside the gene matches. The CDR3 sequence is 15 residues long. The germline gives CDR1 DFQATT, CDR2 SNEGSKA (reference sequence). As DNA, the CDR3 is TGCAGTGCAAACCGTTTGACAGGGAAGACAGATACGCAGTATTTT. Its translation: CSANRLTGKTDTQYF.

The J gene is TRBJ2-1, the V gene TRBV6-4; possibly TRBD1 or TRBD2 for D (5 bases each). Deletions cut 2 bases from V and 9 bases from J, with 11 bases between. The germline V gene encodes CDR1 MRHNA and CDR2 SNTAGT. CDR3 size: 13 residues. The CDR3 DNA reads TGTGCCAGCAGTGACGGGACGGTCGGTGAGCAGTTCTTC. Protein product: CASSDGTVGEQFF.

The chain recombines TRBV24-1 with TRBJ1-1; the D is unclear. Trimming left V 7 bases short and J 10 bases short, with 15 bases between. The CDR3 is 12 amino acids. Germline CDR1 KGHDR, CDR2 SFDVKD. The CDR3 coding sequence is TGTGCCACCAGCCGCGACCGAGAGGGAGCTTTCTTT. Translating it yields CATSRDREGAFF.